This T cell receptor beta chain comes out of a study of post-analysis software for immune sequencing data. Study-level information: Relapsing-remitting, secondary progressive and progressive-relapsing multiple sclerosis courses were included. Findings and limits, study-wide: Among about 5 TRBV segments more frequent in patients than controls were TRBV5-6, TRBV5-1 and TRBV20-1. The F measure placed samples prepared in the same batch into strongly shared clusters.

V was clipped by 1 base and J by 0 bases, with 8 bases between them. Looked up from germline, CDR1 is SGHRS and CDR2 is YFSETQ. The CDR3 totals 14 residues. Of note for this clonotype: Its cognate antigen is unknown.

Unique molecular identifiers were carried by the TCR beta cDNA libraries. Via MiXCR, TCRdb re-called the PCR reads, giving one row per CDR3 protein. The repertoire holds roughly 540,000 distinct CDR3 sequences, around 34% seen once, with around 6.1% in the top ten. V usage is TRBV5-1 and J usage is TRBJ2-7; D not resolved. This sequence was found in a girl younger than 18 with multiple sclerosis. Material: blood. The CDR3 reads CASSLTANSYEQYF. The CDR3 DNA is TGCGCCAGCAGCTTGACCGCCAACTCCTACGAGCAGTACTTC.